This T cell receptor (beta chain) was profiled in a study of shared clonotypes between healthy human individuals. Germline V lookup: CDR1 SGHNT, CDR2 YYREEE (reference sequence). The CDR3 loop spans 16 amino acids. The J segment lost 5 bases and the V segment lost 3 bases, leaving 9 bases of the junction unmatched. Profiled with immunoSEQ multiplex PCR; TCRdb holds only in-frame clones, not every one. The sample shows 2 million to 2.5 million clones, approximately 95% of them seen only once. The chain carries TRBV5-4 and TRBJ2-5; 11 positions match TRBD2. Material: naive CD4+ T cells from PBMCs. Documented subset: CD45RA+ positively selected. The sequence derives from a man in his late teens or twenties in good health. Some clones in this sample may be carry-over from other donors' samples. CDR3 in DNA: TGTGCCAGCAGCTCTTTAGCGGGAGGGCTGGGGGAGACCCAGTACTTC. It is translated as CASSSLAGGLGETQYF.